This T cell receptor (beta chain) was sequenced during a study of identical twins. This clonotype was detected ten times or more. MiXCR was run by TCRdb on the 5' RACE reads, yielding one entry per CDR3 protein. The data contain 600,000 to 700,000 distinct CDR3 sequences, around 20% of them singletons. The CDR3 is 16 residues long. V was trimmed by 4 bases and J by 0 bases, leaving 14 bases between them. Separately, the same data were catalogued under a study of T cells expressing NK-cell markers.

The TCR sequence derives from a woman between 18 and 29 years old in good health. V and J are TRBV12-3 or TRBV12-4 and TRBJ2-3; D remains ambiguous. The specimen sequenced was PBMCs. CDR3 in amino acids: CASSWGSGPSTDTQYF. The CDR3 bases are TGTGCCAGCAGTTGGGGTTCCGGGCCTAGCACAGATACGCAGTATTTT.